The rows below give T cell receptor beta chains drawn from one sample of a study of blood T cell repertoires in COVID-19. TCRdb keeps only in-frame clones here, not all; method: immunoSEQ multiplex PCR. This table has about 69,000 clones, 82% appearing once. The material sequenced was peripheral blood. The source of these receptors is a human donor in a cohort sampled during active COVID-19. Both conserved end residues are part of each CDR3. D genes are given only for firm matches.

J gene: TRBJ2-1
D gene: .
V gene: TRBV11-1
CDR3 protein: CASSLGGEQFF
CDR3 DNA: TGTGCCAGCAGCTTGGGCGGGGAGCAGTTCTTC

J gene: TRBJ2-3
D gene: TRBD2
V gene: TRBV5-1
CDR3 protein: CASSLSGVSTDTQYF
CDR3 DNA: TGCGCCAGCAGCTTGAGCGGGGTTAGCACAGATACGCAGTATTTT

J gene: TRBJ2-3
D gene: TRBD2
V gene: TRBV5-8
CDR3 protein: CASGTGLAFRDTQYF
CDR3 DNA: TGTGCCAGCGGCACGGGACTAGCATTTAGGGATACGCAGTATTTT

J gene: TRBJ1-4
D gene: .
V gene: TRBV6-6
CDR3 protein: CASSFTGSSGEKLFF
CDR3 DNA: TGTGCCAGCAGTTTCACAGGGTCCTCAGGAGAAAAACTGTTTTTT

J gene: TRBJ2-5
D gene: .
V gene: TRBV18
CDR3 protein: CASSAGSGAELQETQYF
CDR3 DNA: TGTGCCAGCTCAGCCGGTAGTGGTGCCGAACTCCAAGAGACCCAGTACTTC

J gene: TRBJ2-7
D gene: .
V gene: TRBV6-2/TRBV6-3
CDR3 protein: CASSLSPQYEQYF
CDR3 DNA: TGTGCCAGCAGTTTAAGCCCCCAATACGAGCAGTACTTC

J gene: TRBJ2-2
D gene: TRBD2
V gene: TRBV5-1
CDR3 protein: CASHIGTIVAGELFF
CDR3 DNA: TGCGCCAGTCATATTGGGACTATCGTAGCGGGGGAGCTGTTTTTT

J gene: TRBJ1-1
D gene: .
V gene: TRBV12-1
CDR3 protein: CASSFALAQPNTEAFF
CDR3 DNA: TGTGCCAGCAGCTTTGCTCTGGCACAGCCGAACACTGAAGCTTTCTTT

J gene: TRBJ1-1
D gene: .
V gene: TRBV29-1
CDR3 protein: CSVEAEYDTEAFF
CDR3 DNA: TGCAGCGTTGAGGCGGAGTATGACACTGAAGCTTTCTTT

J gene: TRBJ2-7
D gene: TRBD2
V gene: TRBV18
CDR3 protein: CASSLLAGGPEQYF
CDR3 DNA: TGTGCCAGCTCCCTACTAGCGGGGGGGCCCGAGCAGTACTTC

J gene: TRBJ1-6
D gene: .
V gene: TRBV6-1
CDR3 protein: CASSEQPGEDDSPLHF
CDR3 DNA: TGTGCCAGCAGTGAACAACCAGGGGAAGACGATTCACCCCTCCACTTT

J gene: TRBJ1-6
D gene: .
V gene: TRBV6-5
CDR3 protein: CASSIGRGGSPLHF
CDR3 DNA: TGTGCCAGCAGCATCGGCCGGGGTGGGTCACCCCTCCACTTT

J gene: TRBJ2-1
D gene: .
V gene: TRBV5-4
CDR3 protein: CASSLGAALYNEQFF
CDR3 DNA: TGTGCCAGCAGCTTGGGAGCGGCCCTTTACAATGAGCAGTTCTTC